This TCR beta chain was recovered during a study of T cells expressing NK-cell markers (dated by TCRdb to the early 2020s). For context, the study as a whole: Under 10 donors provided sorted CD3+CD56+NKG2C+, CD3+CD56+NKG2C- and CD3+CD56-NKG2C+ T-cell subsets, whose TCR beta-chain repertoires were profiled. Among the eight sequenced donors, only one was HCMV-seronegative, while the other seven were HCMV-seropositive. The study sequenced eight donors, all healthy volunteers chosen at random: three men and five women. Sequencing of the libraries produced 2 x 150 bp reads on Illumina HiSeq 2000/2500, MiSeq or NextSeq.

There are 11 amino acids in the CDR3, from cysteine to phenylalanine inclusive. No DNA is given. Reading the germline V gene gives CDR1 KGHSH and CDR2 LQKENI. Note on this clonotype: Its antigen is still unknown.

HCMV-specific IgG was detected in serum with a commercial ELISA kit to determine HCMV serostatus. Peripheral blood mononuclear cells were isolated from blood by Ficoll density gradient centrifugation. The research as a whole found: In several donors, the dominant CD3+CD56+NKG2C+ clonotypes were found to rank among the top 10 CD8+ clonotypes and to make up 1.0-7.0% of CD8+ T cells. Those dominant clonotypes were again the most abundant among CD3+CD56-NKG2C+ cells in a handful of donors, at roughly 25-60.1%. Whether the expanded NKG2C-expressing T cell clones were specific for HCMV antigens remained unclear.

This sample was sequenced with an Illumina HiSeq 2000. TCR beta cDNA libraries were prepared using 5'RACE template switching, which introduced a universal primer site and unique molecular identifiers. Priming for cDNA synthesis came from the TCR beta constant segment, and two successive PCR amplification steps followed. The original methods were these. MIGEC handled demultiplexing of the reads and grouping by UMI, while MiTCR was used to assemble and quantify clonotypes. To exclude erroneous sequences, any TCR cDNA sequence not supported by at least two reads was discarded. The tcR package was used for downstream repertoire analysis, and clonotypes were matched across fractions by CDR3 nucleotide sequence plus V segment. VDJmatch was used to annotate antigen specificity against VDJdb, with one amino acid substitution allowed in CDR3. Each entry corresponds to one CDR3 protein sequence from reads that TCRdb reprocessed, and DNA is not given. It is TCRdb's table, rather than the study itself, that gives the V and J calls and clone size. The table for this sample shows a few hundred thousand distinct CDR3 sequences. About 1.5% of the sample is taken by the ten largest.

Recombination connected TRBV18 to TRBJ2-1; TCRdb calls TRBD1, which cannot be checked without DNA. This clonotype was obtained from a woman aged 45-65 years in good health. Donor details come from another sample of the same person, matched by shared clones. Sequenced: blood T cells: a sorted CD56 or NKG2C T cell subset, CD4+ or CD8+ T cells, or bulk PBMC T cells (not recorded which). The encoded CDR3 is CASSKGQGEFF.